A selection of T cell receptor beta chains follows, all from one sample in a study of shared clonotypes between healthy human individuals. The repertoire was sequenced with immunoSEQ multiplex PCR; TCRdb's copy has only in-frame clones and lacks some. The table lists around 2.1 million clones, 93% of them singletons. The sample taken for sequencing was naive CD8+ T cells from PBMCs. These receptor sequences come from a man aged 18 to 30 in good health. Some clones in this sample may be carry-over from other donors' samples. CDR3s include the opening cysteine and the closing phenylalanine or tryptophan. Fields, in order: clone size, V gene, D gene, J gene, CDR3 protein, CDR3 DNA. A D gene is named only where the DNA matches it firmly. Size values are once, few and many counts, or a class for expanded clones, and some rows have none.

>NA|TRBV10-3|NA|TRBJ1-2
CASSSSRTATYGYTF
TGTGCCAGCAGTTCGTCCAGGACAGCGACCTATGGCTACACCTTC
>NA|TRBV27|NA|TRBJ2-2
CASSPNVGGTGELFF
TGTGCCAGCAGTCCCAACGTGGGGGGCACCGGGGAGCTGTTTTTT
>NA|TRBV6-5|NA|TRBJ2-2
CASSAREVPRGELFF
TGTGCCAGCAGTGCCCGAGAGGTCCCAAGGGGGGAGCTGTTTTTT
>NA|TRBV10-3|TRBD1|TRBJ2-7
CATWDRGTHEQYF
TGTGCCACTTGGGACAGGGGAACCCACGAGCAGTACTTC
>NA|TRBV7-8|TRBD2|TRBJ2-1
CASRIAGSSYNEQFF
TGTGCCAGCAGAATAGCGGGTAGCTCCTACAATGAGCAGTTCTTC
>NA|TRBV15|NA|TRBJ1-1
CATSRYGTIEAFF
TGTGCCACCAGCAGATATGGGACGATTGAAGCTTTCTTT
>once|TRBV7-9|TRBD2|TRBJ2-7
CASSLSGTSYEQYF
TGTGCCAGCAGCTTAAGCGGGACCTCCTACGAGCAGTACTTC
>NA|TRBV9|TRBD2|TRBJ2-3
CASSAHHTSGTQTDTQYF
TGTGCCAGCAGCGCCCACCATACGAGCGGGACCCAAACAGATACGCAGTATTTT
>NA|TRBV5-6|NA|TRBJ2-3
CASSLAARDWERTDTQYF
TGTGCCAGCAGCTTGGCAGCCCGGGACTGGGAAAGAACAGATACGCAGTATTTT
>NA|TRBV28|NA|TRBJ2-3
CASSLGLITDTQYF
TGTGCCAGCAGTTTAGGACTCATCACAGATACGCAGTATTTT
>once|TRBV12-5|TRBD1|TRBJ1-1
CASGSDDRDTEAFF
TGTGCTAGTGGTTCGGATGACAGGGACACTGAAGCTTTCTTT
>NA|TRBV27|NA|TRBJ2-1
CASSPTPGHYNEQFF
TGTGCCAGCAGTCCGACCCCTGGACACTACAATGAGCAGTTCTTC
>NA|TRBV7-2|TRBD2|TRBJ2-5
CASSQGLAGVRETQYF
TGTGCCAGCAGCCAGGGTCTAGCGGGAGTTCGGGAGACCCAGTACTTC
>NA|TRBV5-1|TRBD2|TRBJ2-1
CASSSRLAGGDNEQFF
TGCGCCAGCAGCTCAAGACTAGCGGGAGGAGACAATGAGCAGTTCTTC
>NA|TRBV5-1|NA|TRBJ2-1
CASSAELVYEQFF
TGCGCCAGCAGCGCGGAACTAGTCTATGAGCAGTTCTTC
>NA|TRBV10-3|NA|TRBJ1-1
CAIRLEMNTEAFF
TGTGCCATCAGGCTGGAGATGAACACTGAAGCTTTCTTT
>NA|TRBV27|NA|TRBJ1-1
CASSLLGPSEAFF
TGTGCCAGCAGTTTATTAGGGCCTAGTGAAGCTTTCTTT
>NA|TRBV2|NA|TRBJ2-7
CASAGSAGPTEQYF
TGTGCCAGCGCCGGATCGGCGGGGCCTACTGAGCAGTACTTC
>NA|TRBV11-2|NA|TRBJ2-1
CASSQEAAGHYNEQFF
TGTGCCAGCAGCCAAGAGGCGGCGGGCCATTACAATGAGCAGTTCTTC
>NA|TRBV11-1|NA|TRBJ2-1
CASSADSTGVYNEQFF
TGTGCCAGCAGCGCCGACTCAACTGGGGTCTACAATGAGCAGTTCTTC
>NA|TRBV5-6|NA|TRBJ2-1
CASSTGWGEQFF
TGTGCCAGCAGCACCGGCTGGGGTGAGCAGTTCTTC
>NA|TRBV19|TRBD2|TRBJ2-1
CASSPRHPGRATNEQFF
TGTGCCAGTAGTCCGCGCCATCCCGGGAGGGCCACGAATGAGCAGTTCTTC
>NA|TRBV15|NA|TRBJ2-1
CATNLGSSYNEQFF
TGTGCCACCAATCTAGGGAGCTCCTACAATGAGCAGTTCTTC
>NA|TRBV9|TRBD1|TRBJ2-1
CASSGGGQGNEQFF
TGTGCCAGCAGCGGAGGGGGACAGGGCAATGAGCAGTTCTTC
>NA|TRBV9|NA|TRBJ2-3
CASSGRDTYSTDTQYF
TGTGCCAGCAGCGGCCGCGACACGTATAGCACAGATACGCAGTATTTT
>NA|TRBV28|TRBD2|TRBJ2-7
CASRRKREWANEQYF
TGTGCCAGCAGACGAAAGCGGGAGTGGGCGAACGAGCAGTACTTC
>NA|TRBV30|TRBD1|TRBJ1-3
CAWSFPWRGRASGGNTIYF
TGTGCCTGGAGTTTCCCGTGGAGGGGGCGCGCATCTGGAGGAAACACCATATATTTT
>NA|TRBV9|TRBD2|TRBJ2-1
CASSVDPRPAGGNNEQFF
TGTGCCAGCAGCGTAGACCCCAGGCCAGCGGGAGGGAACAATGAGCAGTTCTTC
>NA|TRBV4-1|NA|TRBJ2-3
CASSPEGPAPTDTQYF
TGCGCCAGCAGCCCCGAAGGGCCCGCCCCCACAGATACGCAGTATTTT
>once|TRBV15|TRBD2|TRBJ2-7
CATSRDLGGLTYEQYF
TGTGCCACCAGCAGAGATCTCGGGGGGTTGACCTACGAGCAGTACTTC
>NA|TRBV6-5|TRBD2|TRBJ2-1
CASSAGLAGSGEQFF
TGTGCCAGCAGTGCGGGACTAGCGGGATCAGGTGAGCAGTTCTTC
>NA|TRBV27|TRBD1|TRBJ2-7
CASRDRGSYEQYF
TGTGCCAGCAGGGACAGGGGGTCCTACGAGCAGTACTTC
>NA|TRBV7-9|TRBD2|TRBJ2-7
CASSFSGSGYEQYF
TGTGCCAGCAGCTTTAGCGGGAGCGGCTACGAGCAGTACTTC